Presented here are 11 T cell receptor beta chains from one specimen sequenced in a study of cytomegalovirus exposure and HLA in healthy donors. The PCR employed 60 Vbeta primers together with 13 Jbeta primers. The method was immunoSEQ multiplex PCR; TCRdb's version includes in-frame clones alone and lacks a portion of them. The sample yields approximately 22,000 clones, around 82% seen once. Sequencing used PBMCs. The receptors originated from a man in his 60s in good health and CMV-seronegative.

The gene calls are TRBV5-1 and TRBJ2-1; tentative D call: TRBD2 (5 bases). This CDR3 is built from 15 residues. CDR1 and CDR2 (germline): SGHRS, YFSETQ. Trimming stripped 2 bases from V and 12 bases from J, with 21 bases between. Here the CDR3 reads CASSFFRTALEGQFF. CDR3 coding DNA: TGCGCCAGCAGCTTCTTCAGGACTGCCCTCGAGGGGCAGTTCTTC. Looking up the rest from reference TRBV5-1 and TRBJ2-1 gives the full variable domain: KAGVTQTPRYLIKTRGQQVTLSCSPISGHRSVSWYQQTPGQGLQFLFEYFSETQRNKGNFPGRFSGRQFSNSRSEMNVSTLELGDSALYLCASSFFRTALEGQFFGPGTRLTVL.

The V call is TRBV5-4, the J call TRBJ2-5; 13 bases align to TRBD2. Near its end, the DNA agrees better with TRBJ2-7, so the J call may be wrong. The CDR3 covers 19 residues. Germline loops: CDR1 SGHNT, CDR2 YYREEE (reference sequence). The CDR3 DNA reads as TGTGCCAGCAGCTCACACCAGGGACTAGCGGGATCCCACCCCTACGAGCAGTACTTC. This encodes CASSSHQGLAGSHPYEQYF.

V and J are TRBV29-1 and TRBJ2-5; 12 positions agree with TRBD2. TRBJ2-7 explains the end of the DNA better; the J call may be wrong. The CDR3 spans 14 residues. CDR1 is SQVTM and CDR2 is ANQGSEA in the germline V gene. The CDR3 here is CSVQGLAGSYEQYF. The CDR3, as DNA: TGCAGCGTCCAAGGACTAGCGGGGTCCTACGAGCAGTACTTC.

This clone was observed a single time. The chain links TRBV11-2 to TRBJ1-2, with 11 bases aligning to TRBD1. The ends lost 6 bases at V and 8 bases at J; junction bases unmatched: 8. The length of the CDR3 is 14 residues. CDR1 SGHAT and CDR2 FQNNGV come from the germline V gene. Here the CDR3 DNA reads TGTGCCAGCAGTCCGGGACAGGGGGTTGAGGGCTACACCTTC. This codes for CASSPGQGVEGYTF.

The CDR3 DNA sequence: TGTGCCAGCAGCTTACAGGGGGCCAAAAACATTCAGTACTTC. It translates to CASSLQGAKNIQYF. The chain joins TRBV5-8 to TRBJ2-4, with 7 bases aligning to TRBD1. There are 14 residues in the CDR3. Germline values: CDR1 SGHTS, CDR2 YDEGEE. Trimming took 2 bases from V and 1 from J; bases not matched to a gene: 0.

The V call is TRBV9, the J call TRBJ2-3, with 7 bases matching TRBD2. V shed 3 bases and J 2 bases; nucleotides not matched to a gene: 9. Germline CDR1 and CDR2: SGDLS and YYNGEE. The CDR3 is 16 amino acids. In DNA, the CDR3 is TGTGCCAGCAGCGAGTGGGGGGGAGAGCCCACAGATACGCAGTATTTT. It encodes CASSEWGGEPTDTQYF.

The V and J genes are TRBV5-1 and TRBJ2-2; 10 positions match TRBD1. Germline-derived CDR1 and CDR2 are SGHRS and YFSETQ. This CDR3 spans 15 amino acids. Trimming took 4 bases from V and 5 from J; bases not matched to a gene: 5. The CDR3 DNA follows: TGCGCCAGCAGCGGGGACAGGGGACCAACCGGGGAGCTGTTTTTT. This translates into CASSGDRGPTGELFF.

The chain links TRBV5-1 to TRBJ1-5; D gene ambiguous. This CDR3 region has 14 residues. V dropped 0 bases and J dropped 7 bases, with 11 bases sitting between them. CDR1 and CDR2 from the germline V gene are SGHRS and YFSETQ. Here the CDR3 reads CASSLATGMQPQHF. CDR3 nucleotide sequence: TGCGCCAGCAGCTTGGCCACGGGAATGCAGCCCCAGCATTTT.

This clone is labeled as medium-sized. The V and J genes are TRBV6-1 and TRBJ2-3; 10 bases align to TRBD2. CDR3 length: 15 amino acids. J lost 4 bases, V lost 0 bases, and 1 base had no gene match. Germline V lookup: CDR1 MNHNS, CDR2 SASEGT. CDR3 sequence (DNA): TGTGCCAGCAGTGAAGCTAGCGGGGGGCCAGATACGCAGTATTTT. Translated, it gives CASSEASGGPDTQYF.

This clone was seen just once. CDR3 nucleotide sequence: TGTGCCAGCAGTTTTCAGGGACTAGCGGGAAGGGAGCAGTACTTC. Residues: CASSFQGLAGREQYF. This chain joins TRBV27 and TRBJ2-7; 13 nucleotides align to TRBD2. Trimming removed 3 bases from V and 7 bases from J; junction bases left unmatched: 6. This CDR3 region has 15 residues. Germline V gene sequence: CDR1 MNHEY, CDR2 SMNVEV (reference sequence).

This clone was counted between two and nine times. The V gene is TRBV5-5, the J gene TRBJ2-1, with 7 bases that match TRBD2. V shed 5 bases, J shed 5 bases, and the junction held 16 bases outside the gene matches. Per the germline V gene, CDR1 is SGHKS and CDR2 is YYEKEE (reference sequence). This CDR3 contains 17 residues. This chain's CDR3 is CASREYRVRGLNNEQFF. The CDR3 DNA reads TGTGCCAGCAGGGAGTATCGGGTGAGGGGACTAAACAATGAGCAGTTCTTC.